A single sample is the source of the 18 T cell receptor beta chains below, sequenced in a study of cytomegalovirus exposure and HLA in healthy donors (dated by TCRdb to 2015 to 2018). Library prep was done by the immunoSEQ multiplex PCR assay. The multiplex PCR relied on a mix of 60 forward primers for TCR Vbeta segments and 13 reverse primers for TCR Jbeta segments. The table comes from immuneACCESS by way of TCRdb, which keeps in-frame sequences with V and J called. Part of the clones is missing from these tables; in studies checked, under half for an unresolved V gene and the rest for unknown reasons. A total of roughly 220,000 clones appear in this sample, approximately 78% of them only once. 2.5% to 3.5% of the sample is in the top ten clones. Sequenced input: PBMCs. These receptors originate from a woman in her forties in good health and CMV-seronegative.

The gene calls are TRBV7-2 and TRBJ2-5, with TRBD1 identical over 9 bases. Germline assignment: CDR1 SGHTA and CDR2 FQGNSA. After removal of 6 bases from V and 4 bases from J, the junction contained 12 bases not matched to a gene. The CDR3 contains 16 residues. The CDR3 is CASSPNRRQGGETQYF. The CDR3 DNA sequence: TGTGCCAGCAGTCCAAATCGGCGACAGGGGGGAGAGACCCAGTACTTC.

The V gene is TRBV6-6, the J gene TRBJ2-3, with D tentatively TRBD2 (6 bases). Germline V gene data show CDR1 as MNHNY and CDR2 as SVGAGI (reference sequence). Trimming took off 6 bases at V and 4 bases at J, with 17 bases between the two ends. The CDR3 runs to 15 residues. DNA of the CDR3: TGTGCCAGCAGACTCCGGGACTCCAGCCCAGATACGCAGTATTTT. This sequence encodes CASRLRDSSPDTQYF.

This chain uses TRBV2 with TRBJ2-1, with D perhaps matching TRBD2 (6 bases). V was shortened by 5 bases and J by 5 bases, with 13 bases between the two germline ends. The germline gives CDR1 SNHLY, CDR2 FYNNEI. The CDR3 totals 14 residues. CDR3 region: CASSRRLEDNEQFF. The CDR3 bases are TGTGCCAGCAGTCGACGACTAGAAGACAATGAGCAGTTCTTC.

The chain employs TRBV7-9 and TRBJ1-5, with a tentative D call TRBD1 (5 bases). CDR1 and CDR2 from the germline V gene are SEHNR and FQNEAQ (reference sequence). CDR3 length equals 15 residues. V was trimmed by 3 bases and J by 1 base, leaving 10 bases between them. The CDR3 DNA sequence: TGTGCCAGCAGCTTGCAGGGTTTGAGCAATCAGCCCCAGCATTTT. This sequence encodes CASSLQGLSNQPQHF.

CDR3 coding DNA: TGCGCCAGCAGGGGGCTCTCCCCGTACTCTGGGGCCAACGTCCTGACTTTC. Amino acid sequence: CASRGLSPYSGANVLTF. The gene calls are TRBV5-1 and TRBJ2-6, with D possibly being TRBD1 (5 bases). Trimming took off 5 bases at V and 0 bases at J, with 15 bases between the two ends. This CDR3 comprises 17 residues. Germline-derived CDR1 and CDR2 are SGHRS and YFSETQ.

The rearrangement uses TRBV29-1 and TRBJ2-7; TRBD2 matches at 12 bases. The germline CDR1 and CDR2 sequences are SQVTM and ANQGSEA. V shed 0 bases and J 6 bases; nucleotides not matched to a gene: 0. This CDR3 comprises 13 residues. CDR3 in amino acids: CSVEELAGGEQYF. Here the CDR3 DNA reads TGCAGCGTTGAAGAACTAGCGGGAGGCGAGCAGTACTTC.

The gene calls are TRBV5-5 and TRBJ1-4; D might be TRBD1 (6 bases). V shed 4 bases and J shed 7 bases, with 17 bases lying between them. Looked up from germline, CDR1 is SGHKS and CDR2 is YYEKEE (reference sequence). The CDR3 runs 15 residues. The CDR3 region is CASSPSTGFGEKLFF. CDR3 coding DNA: TGTGCCAGCAGCCCCTCCACAGGGTTTGGTGAAAAACTGTTTTTT.

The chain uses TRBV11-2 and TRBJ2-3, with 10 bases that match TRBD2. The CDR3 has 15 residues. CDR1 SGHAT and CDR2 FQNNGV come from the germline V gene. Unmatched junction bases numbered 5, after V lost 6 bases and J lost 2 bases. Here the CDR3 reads CASRRTSGYTDTQYF. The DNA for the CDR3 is TGTGCCAGCAGGAGGACTAGCGGATACACAGATACGCAGTATTTT. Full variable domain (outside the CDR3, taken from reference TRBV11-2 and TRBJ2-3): EAGVAQSPRYKIIEKRQSVAFWCNPISGHATLYWYQQILGQGPKLLIQFQNNGVVDDSQLPKDRFSAERLKGVDSTLKIQPAKLEDSAVYLCASRRTSGYTDTQYFGPGTRLTVL.

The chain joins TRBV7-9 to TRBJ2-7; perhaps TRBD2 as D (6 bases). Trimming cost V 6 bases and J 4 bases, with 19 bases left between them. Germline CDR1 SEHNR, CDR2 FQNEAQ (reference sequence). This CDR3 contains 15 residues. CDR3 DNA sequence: TGTGCCAGCAGTTCCCCCCGGGGGAACCAATACGAGCAGTACTTC. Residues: CASSSPRGNQYEQYF.

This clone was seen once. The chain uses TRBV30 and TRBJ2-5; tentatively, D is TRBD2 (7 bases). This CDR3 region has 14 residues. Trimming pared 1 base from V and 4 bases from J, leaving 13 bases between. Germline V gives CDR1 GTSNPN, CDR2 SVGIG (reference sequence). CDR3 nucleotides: TGTGCCTGGAGTGCCCTAAGGGGGGGAGAGACCCAGTACTTC. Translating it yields CAWSALRGGETQYF.

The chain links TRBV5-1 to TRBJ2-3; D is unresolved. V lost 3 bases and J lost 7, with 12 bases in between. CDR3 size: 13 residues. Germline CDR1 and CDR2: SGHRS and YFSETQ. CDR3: CASSSGTPYTQYF. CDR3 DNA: TGCGCCAGCAGCTCAGGTACCCCTTATACGCAGTATTTT.

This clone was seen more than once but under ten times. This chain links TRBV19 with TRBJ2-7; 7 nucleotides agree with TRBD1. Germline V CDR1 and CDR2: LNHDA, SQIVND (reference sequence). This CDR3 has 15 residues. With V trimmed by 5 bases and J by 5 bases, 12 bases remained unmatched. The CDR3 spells CASSPFHRGTDEQYF. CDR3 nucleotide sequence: TGTGCCAGTAGTCCCTTCCACAGGGGTACAGACGAGCAGTACTTC.

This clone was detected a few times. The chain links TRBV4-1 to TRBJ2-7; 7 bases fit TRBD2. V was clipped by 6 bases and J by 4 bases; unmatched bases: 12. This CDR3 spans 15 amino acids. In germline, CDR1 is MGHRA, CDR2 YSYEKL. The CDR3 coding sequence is TGCGCCAGCAGGCCCACTTGGCGGGAGAAGTACGAGCAGTACTTC. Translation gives CASRPTWREKYEQYF.

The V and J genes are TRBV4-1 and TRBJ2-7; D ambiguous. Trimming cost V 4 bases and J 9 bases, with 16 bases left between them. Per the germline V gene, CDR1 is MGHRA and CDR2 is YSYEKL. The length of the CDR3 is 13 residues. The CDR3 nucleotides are TGCGCCAGCAGCCCCCTAGGCGAATTCGGGCAGTACTTC. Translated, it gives CASSPLGEFGQYF.

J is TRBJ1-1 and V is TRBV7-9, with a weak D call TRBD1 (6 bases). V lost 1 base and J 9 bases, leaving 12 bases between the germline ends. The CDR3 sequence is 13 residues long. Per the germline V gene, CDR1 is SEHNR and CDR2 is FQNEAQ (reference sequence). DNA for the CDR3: TGTGCCAGCAGCTTAGGAATGGGACACAAAGCTTTCTTT. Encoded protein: CASSLGMGHKAFF.

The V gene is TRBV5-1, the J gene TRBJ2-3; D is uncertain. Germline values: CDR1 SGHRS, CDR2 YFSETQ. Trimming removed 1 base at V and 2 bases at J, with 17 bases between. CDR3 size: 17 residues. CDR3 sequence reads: CASSLLGVRQITDTQYF. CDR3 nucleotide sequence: TGCGCCAGCAGCTTGTTGGGCGTACGGCAGATCACAGATACGCAGTATTTT.

CDR3 in DNA: TGTGCCAGCAGCTTCCGGGACAGGGACAATGAGCAGTTCTTC. It is translated as CASSFRDRDNEQFF. This rearrangement joins TRBV5-6 to TRBJ2-1; 9 bases map to TRBD1. The CDR3 covers 14 residues. CDR1 SGHDT and CDR2 YYEEEE come from the germline V gene. J lost 5 bases, V lost 2 bases, and 2 bases had no gene match.

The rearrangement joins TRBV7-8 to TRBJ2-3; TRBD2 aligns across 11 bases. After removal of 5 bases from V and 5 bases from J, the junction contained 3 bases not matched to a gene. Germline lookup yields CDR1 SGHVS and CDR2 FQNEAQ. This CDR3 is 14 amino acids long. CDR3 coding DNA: TGTGCCAGCAGCGTACTAGCGGGAGTAGATACGCAGTATTTT. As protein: CASSVLAGVDTQYF.